This TCR beta chain stems from a study of T cell repertoires in cytomegalovirus infection. This CDR3 is built from 13 residues. Trimming took 5 bases from V and 7 from J, leaving 14 bases between them. Per germline, CDR1 SEHNR and CDR2 FQNEAQ (reference sequence). Regarding this clonotype: The antigen is unknown.

TCRdb called the reads again in MiXCR, with one record for every CDR3 protein. The data show hundreds of thousands of distinct CDR3 sequences, roughly 36% seen once. The sample in question was cultured PBMCs, obtained from culture after CMV antigen stimulation. The receptor was isolated from a human donor in good health (CMV status not recorded). Some clones in this sample may be carry-over from other donors' samples. V usage is TRBV7-9 and J usage is TRBJ1-2; tentative D call: TRBD1 (5 bases). The CDR3 DNA reads as TGTGCCAGCAGCATCACCCGGGACGGTGGCTACACCTTC. Protein: CASSITRDGGYTF.